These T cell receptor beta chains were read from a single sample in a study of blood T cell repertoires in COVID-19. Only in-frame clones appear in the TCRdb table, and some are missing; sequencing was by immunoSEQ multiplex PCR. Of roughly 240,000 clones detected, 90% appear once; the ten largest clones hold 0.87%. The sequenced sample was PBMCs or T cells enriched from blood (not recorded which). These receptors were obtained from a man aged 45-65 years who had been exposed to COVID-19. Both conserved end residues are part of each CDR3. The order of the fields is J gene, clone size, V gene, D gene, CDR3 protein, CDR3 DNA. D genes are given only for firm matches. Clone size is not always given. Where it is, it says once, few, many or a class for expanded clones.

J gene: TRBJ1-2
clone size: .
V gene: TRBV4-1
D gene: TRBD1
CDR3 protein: CASSQDIRDRGYGYTF
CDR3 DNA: TGCGCCAGCAGCCAAGATATTCGGGACAGGGGGTATGGCTACACCTTC

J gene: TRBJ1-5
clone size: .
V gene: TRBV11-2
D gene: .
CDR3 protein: CASSLAVDQPQHF
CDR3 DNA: TGTGCCAGCAGCTTAGCGGTAGATCAGCCCCAGCATTTT

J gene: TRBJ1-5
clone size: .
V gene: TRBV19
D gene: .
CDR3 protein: CASPGSPHYSNQPQHF
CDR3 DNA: TGTGCCAGCCCAGGGTCCCCTCACTATAGCAATCAGCCCCAGCATTTT

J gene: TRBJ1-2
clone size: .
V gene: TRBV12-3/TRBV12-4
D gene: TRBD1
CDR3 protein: CASSQTGGYGYTF
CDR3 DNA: TGTGCCAGCAGCCAGACAGGGGGCTATGGCTACACCTTC

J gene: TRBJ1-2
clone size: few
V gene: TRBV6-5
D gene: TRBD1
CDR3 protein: CASSWDRRANYGYTF
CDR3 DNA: TGTGCCAGCAGTTGGGACAGGCGAGCTAACTATGGCTACACCTTC

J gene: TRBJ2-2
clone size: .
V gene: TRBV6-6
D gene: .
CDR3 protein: CASSFSGYTGELFF
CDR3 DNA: TGTGCCAGCAGTTTTTCGGGTTACACCGGGGAGCTGTTTTTT

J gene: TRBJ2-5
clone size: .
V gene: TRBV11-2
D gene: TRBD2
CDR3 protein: CASSPTSGQETQYF
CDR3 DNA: TGTGCCAGCAGCCCTACTAGCGGCCAAGAGACCCAGTACTTC

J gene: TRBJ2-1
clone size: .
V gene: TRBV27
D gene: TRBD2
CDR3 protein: CASSLWGLEGNEQFF
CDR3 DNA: TGTGCCAGCAGTTTATGGGGACTAGAGGGGAATGAGCAGTTCTTC

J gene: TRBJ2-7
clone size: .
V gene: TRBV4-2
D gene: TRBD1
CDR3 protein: CASSQGVGQGSTDEQYF
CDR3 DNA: TGTGCCAGCAGCCAAGGGGTAGGACAGGGTTCTACGGACGAGCAGTACTTC

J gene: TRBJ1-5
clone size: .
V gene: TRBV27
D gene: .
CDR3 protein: CASSEGYSQPQHF
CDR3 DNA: TGTGCCAGCAGTGAGGGATACAGTCAGCCCCAGCATTTT

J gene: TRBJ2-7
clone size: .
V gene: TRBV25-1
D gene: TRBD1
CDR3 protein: CASSDWGQGSPEQYF
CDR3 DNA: TGTGCCAGCAGCGATTGGGGACAGGGGAGTCCCGAGCAGTACTTC

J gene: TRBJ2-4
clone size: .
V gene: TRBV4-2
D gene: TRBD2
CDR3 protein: CASSRLAREVGENIQYF
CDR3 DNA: TGTGCCAGCAGCCGACTAGCTAGGGAAGTAGGCGAAAACATTCAGTACTTC

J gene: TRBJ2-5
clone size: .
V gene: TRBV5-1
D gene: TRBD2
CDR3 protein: CASSTGTSGEETQYF
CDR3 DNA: TGCGCCAGCAGCACCGGGACTAGCGGAGAAGAGACCCAGTACTTC

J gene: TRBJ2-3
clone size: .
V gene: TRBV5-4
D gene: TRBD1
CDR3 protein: CASSTRDRGADTQYF
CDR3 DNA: TGTGCCAGCAGCACCCGGGACAGGGGTGCAGATACGCAGTATTTT

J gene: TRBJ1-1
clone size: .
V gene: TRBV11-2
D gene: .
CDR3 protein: CASSPNTEAFF
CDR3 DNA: TGTGCCAGCAGCCCAAACACTGAAGCTTTCTTT

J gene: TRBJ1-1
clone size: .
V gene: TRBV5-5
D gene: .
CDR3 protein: CASSPGQGETEAFF
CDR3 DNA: TGTGCCAGCAGCCCGGGCCAGGGTGAAACTGAAGCTTTCTTT

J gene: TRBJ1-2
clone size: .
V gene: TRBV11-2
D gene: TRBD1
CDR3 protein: CASSLGAGQNYGYTF
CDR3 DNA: TGTGCCAGCAGCCTAGGGGCGGGACAGAACTATGGCTACACCTTC

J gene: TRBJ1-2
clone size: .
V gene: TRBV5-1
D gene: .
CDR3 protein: CASSPDRLNGYTF
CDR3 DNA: TGCGCCAGCAGCCCTGACAGGTTAAATGGCTACACCTTC

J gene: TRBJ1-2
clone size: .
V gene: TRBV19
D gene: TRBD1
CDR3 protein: CASSQRTGGDYGYTF
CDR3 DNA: TGTGCCAGTAGTCAACGGACAGGGGGGGACTATGGCTACACCTTC

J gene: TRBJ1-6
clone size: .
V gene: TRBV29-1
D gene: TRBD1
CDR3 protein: CSVRDRVYSPLHF
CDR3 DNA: TGCAGCGTTCGAGACAGGGTATACTCACCCCTCCACTTT

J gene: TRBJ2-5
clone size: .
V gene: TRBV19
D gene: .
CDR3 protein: CASSIDRLQETQYF
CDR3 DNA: TGTGCCAGTAGTATAGATAGACTACAAGAGACCCAGTACTTC

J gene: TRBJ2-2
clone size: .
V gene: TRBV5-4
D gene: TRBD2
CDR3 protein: CASSLGVSGSYTGELFF
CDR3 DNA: TGTGCCAGCAGCTTGGGGGTGAGCGGGAGCTACACCGGGGAGCTGTTTTTT

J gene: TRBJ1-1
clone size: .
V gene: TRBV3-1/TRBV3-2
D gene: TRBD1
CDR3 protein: CASSLQGGTEAFF
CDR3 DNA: TGTGCCAGCAGCCTACAGGGGGGCACTGAAGCTTTCTTT

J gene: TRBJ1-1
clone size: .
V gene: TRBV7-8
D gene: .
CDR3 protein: CASSLNRDTEAFF
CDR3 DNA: TGTGCCAGCAGCCTCAACAGGGACACTGAAGCTTTCTTT

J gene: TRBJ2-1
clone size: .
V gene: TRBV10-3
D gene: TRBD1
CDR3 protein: CAISEPGTGNSYNEQFF
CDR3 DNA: TGTGCCATCAGTGAGCCGGGGACAGGTAATTCCTACAATGAGCAGTTCTTC

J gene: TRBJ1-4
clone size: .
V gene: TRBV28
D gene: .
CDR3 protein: CASSLTATNEKLFF
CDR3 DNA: TGTGCCAGCAGTTTGACAGCAACTAATGAAAAACTGTTTTTT

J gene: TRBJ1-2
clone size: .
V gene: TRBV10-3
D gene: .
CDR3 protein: CAISGGPLNYGYTF
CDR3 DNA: TGTGCCATCAGTGGGGGCCCCTTGAACTATGGCTACACCTTC

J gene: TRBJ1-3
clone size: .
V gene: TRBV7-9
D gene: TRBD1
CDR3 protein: CASSPNRGNRGTIYF
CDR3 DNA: TGTGCCAGCAGCCCGAACAGGGGCAATAGGGGCACCATATATTTT

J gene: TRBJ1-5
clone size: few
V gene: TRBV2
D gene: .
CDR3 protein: CASSLSTGFLGQPQHF
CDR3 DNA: TGTGCCAGCAGTCTATCCACAGGGTTTCTGGGTCAGCCCCAGCATTTT

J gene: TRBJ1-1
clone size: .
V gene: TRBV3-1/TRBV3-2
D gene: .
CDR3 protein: CASSLTGNTEAFF
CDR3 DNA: TGTGCCAGCAGTTTGACGGGGAACACTGAAGCTTTCTTT

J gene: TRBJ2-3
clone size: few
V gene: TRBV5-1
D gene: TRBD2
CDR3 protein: CASSPWTSGSGTDTQYF
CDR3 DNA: TGCGCCAGCAGCCCCTGGACTAGCGGGAGCGGCACAGATACGCAGTATTTT

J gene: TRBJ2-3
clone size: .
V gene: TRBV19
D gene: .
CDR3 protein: CASSGGSTDTQYF
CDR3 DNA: TGTGCCAGTAGTGGGGGGTCCACAGATACGCAGTATTTT

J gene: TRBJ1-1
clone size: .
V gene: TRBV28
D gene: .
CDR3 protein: CASSLVRWNTEAFF
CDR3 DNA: TGTGCCAGCAGTTTGGTTCGGTGGAACACTGAAGCTTTCTTT

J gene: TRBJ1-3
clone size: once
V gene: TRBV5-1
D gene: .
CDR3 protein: CASSLSGSNSGNTIYF
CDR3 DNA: TGCGCCAGCAGCTTATCCGGGAGCAACTCTGGAAACACCATATATTTT

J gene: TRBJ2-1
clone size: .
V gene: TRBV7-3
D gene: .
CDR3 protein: CASSWGGGVSSYNEQFF
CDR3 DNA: TGTGCCAGCAGCTGGGGTGGCGGGGTAAGCTCCTACAATGAGCAGTTCTTC

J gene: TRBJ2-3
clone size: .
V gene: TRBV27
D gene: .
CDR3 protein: CASSYGQQTDTQYF
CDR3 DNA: TGTGCCAGCAGTTACGGACAGCAGACAGATACGCAGTATTTT

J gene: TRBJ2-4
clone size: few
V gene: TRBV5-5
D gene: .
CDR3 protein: CASSGTENIQYF
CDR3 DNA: TGTGCCAGCAGCGGAACAGAAAACATTCAGTACTTC

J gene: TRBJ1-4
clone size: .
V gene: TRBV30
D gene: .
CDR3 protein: CAWIHQTRKLFF
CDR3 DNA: TGTGCCTGGATCCACCAAACCAGAAAACTGTTTTTT

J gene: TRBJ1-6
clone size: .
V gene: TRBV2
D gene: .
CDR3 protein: CASSEARPSSSYNSPLHF
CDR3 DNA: TGTGCCAGCAGTGAAGCGCGGCCCAGCAGCTCCTATAATTCACCCCTCCACTTT

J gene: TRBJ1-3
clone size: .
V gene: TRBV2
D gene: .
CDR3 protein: CASSEQGRGNTIYF
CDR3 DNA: TGTGCCAGCAGTGAACAGGGTCGCGGAAACACCATATATTTT

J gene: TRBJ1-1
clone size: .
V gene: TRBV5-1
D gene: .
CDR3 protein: CASSQDSNTEAFF
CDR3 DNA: TGCGCCAGCAGCCAGGACTCAAACACTGAAGCTTTCTTT

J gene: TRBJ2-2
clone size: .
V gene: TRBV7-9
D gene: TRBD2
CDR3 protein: CASSLTRGLAGANTGELFF
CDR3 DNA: TGTGCCAGCAGCTTAACCCGGGGACTAGCGGGGGCGAACACCGGGGAGCTGTTTTTT

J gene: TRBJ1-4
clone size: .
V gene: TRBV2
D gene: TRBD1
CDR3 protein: CASEQEAGTGGEKLFF
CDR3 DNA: TGTGCCAGCGAGCAGGAAGCTGGGACAGGAGGCGAAAAACTGTTTTTT

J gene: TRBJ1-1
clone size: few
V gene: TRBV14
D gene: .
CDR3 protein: CASSLGQINTEAFF
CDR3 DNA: TGTGCCAGCAGCCTAGGACAGATTAACACTGAAGCTTTCTTT

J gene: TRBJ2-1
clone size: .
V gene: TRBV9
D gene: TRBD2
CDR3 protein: CASSPRLAENNEQFF
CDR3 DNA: TGTGCCAGCAGCCCCCGACTAGCGGAGAACAATGAGCAGTTCTTC

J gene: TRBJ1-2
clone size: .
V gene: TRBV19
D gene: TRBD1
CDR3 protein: CASTTLWTGDNYGYTF
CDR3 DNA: TGTGCCAGTACCACCCTTTGGACAGGGGATAACTATGGCTACACCTTC

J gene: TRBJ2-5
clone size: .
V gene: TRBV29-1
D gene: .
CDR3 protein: CSVELRSQETQYF
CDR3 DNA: TGCAGCGTTGAGTTGCGGTCCCAAGAGACCCAGTACTTC

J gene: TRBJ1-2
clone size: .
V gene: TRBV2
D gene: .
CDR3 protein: CASSTDKRDGYTF
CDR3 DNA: TGTGCCAGCAGCACCGACAAGAGGGATGGCTACACCTTC

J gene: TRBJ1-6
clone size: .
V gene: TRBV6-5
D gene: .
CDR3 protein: CASSSGYNSPLHF
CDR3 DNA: TGTGCCAGCAGTTCCGGGTATAATTCACCCCTCCACTTT

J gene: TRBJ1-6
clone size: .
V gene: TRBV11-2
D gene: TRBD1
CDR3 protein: CASSLPQGASSPLHF
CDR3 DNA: TGTGCCAGCAGCTTACCACAGGGGGCAAGTTCACCCCTCCACTTT

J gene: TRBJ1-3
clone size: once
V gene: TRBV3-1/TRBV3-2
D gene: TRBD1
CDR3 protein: CASSLHRGSGNTIYF
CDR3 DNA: TGTGCCAGCAGCTTGCACAGGGGCTCTGGAAACACCATATATTTT

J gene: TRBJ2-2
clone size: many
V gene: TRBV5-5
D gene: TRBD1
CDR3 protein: CASSLDGTGSNTGELFF
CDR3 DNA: TGTGCCAGCAGCTTGGATGGGACAGGGTCGAACACCGGGGAGCTGTTTTTT

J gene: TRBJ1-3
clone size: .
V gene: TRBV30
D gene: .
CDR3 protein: CAWISWLSGNTIYF
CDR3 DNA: TGTGCCTGGATTAGTTGGTTATCTGGAAACACCATATATTTT

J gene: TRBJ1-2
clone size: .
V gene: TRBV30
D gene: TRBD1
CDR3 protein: CAWSDRGRNGYTF
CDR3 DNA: TGTGCCTGGAGTGACAGGGGGAGGAATGGCTACACCTTC

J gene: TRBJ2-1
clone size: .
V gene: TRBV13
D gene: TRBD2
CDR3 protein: CASSVIAGAAYNEQFF
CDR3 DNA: TGTGCCAGCAGCGTTATAGCGGGAGCGGCTTACAATGAGCAGTTCTTC

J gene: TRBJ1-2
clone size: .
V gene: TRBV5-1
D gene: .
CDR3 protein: CASSFGQGIPYTF
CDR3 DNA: TGCGCCAGCAGCTTTGGGCAGGGAATCCCCTACACCTTC

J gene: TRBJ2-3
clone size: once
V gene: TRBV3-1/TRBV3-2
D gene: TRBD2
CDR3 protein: CASSQGTSGGNWEATDTQYF
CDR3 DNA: TGTGCCAGCAGCCAAGGGACTAGCGGGGGGAACTGGGAAGCCACAGATACGCAGTATTTT

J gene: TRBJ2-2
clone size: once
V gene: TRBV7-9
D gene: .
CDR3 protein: CASSPRGLNTGELFF
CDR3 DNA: TGTGCCAGCAGCCCTCGGGGTCTGAACACCGGGGAGCTGTTTTTT

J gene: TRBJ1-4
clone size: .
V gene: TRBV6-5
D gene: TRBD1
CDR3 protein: CASRLGQGAEKLFF
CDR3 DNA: TGTGCCAGCAGACTTGGACAGGGGGCTGAAAAACTGTTTTTT

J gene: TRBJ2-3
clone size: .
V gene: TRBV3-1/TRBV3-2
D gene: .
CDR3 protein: CASSQRGGTDTQYF
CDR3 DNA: TGTGCCAGCAGCCAAAGAGGCGGGACAGATACGCAGTATTTT